This T cell receptor beta chain was recorded in a study of shared clonotypes between healthy human individuals (dated by TCRdb to 2018 to 2020). For context, the study as a whole: The cohort included three men and a couple of women between 18 and 49 years of age. To estimate repertoire size and how much clonotypes are shared between individuals, the study performed deep sequencing of blood TCR repertoires from 4 to 6 healthy adults. Per donor, three plates each were used for CD4 naive and CD4 memory, two for CD8 naive, and one for CD8 memory. Each donor's leukapheresis produced roughly between roughly 0.94 and 9.5 billion PBMCs. Libraries were prepared and TCR repertoires were sequenced by different laboratories using diverse techniques, in order to increase sequencing depth and limit assay-specific biases. Findings and caveats that apply to the study as a whole: Naive subsets generally had larger estimated clonotype richness than memory subsets did. Across several donors, around 5% of naive CD4, around 3.5% of naive CD8, approximately 2.5% of memory CD4, and 0.3% to 0.45% of memory CD8 clonotypes were shared. Only blood was sampled, and tissue TCR repertoires likely differ from those in blood. The genetic and exposure-history diversity represented was limited by the small number of donors. Pairwise subsampling indicated that sequencing depth was expected to affect the degree of clonotype sharing among donors. Rarefaction of sorted-subset datasets indicated incomplete sequencing despite the large sequencing depth. Compared with non-shared clonotypes, the clonotypes found in all four sorted-subset donors had higher generation probabilities.

The V end loses 6 bases and the J end loses 6 bases, and a stretch of 12 bases separates them. Counted from cysteine to phenylalanine, this CDR3 has 14 amino acids. Only CDR3 DNA remains: 42 bases, in frame from the first base. CDR1 and CDR2 (ENHRY, SYGVKD) derive from the germline V gene. TCR CDR3 regions were amplified from genomic DNA by multiplex PCR using the deep immunoSEQ assay. Genomic DNA extracted from each cell subset was distributed evenly over all wells of several immunoSEQ 96-well plates, and each plate served as one replicate. Each replicate PCR for sorted subsets received 150 to 250 ng genomic DNA, equal to roughly 29,000 T cell genomes. Purified libraries were quantified with a Qubit 3.0 fluorometer, sized on a Bioanalyzer 2100, and re-quantified with the KAPA Library Quantification kit. A separate single-read 150-cycle Illumina NextSeq 550 flow cell was used to sequence each immunoSEQ 96-well plate. On the study's bioinformatics: Because the immunoSEQ output included only junctional sequences and no quality scores, the filtering could not be the same as the filtering used for full-length reads. Sequences were annotated with PyIR, a Python wrapper for IgBLAST v1.9, and V/J genes and CDR3 were assigned using IMGT germline references. Reads were removed for weak V/J assignments (E-value above 1e-6), missing CDR3, stop codons, out-of-frame junctions, or ambiguous translated residues. V3J clonotypes were defined as sequences sharing the same inferred V gene, J gene, and CDR3 amino acid sequence. To compute the percentage overlap between repertoires, the number of shared unique clonotypes was divided by the size of the smaller repertoire. Repertoire richness was assessed with RTK rarefaction, the Chao1 estimator, and Recon v2.1 estimates of unobserved clonotypes. Generation probabilities for all TCRbeta clonotypes obtained by the gDNA method from several donors were computed using OLGA. As stored in TCRdb, this immuneACCESS dataset retains in-frame rearrangements with V and J assigned. A fraction of the clones does not appear; measured against another copy, unresolved V genes explain less than half of the discrepancy, and the remainder lacks a known reason. That table furnishes V, J and clone size, whereas the DNA furnished D and trimming. This sample gives about 1 million clones in total; around 74% of them show up just once. 1.2% to 1.5% of the sample is held by the ten biggest clonotypes.

As to this clone: This clone's antigen is unknown. Per-nucleotide qualities are absent, and no much larger clonotype sits a single base away.

Healthy HIV-negative adults with no recently reported acute infections or vaccinations were included as donors. Only Caucasian adults living in Nashville, Tennessee, USA were represented among the donors. CD4+ T cells were enriched by magnetic negative selection, after which naive cells were positively selected on CD45RA and the negative fraction was taken as the memory subset. Blood was obtained by leukapheresis, after which PBMCs were separated by Ficoll-Histopaque density gradient centrifugation and cryopreserved in liquid nitrogen vapor phase. Analytical flow cytometry was used to check the purity and quantity of every magnetically sorted T cell population. Genomic DNA was isolated from every sorted fraction and measured by UV absorbance on a Nanodrop 2000c.

The rearranged segments are TRBV10-3 and TRBJ1-6; a tentative D match to TRBD1 spans 5 bases. The sequence was collected from a man in his late teens or twenties in good health. Sequenced material: memory CD4+ T cells sorted from blood. Taken with the paper, the label for cell subset or site translates to: CD45RA-negative fraction. The CDR3 in this case is CAISDSVSNSPLHF. At the DNA level, the sequence is TGTGCCATCAGCGACAGTGTTTCTAATTCACCCCTCCACTTT.